This T cell receptor (beta chain) was sequenced for a study of cytomegalovirus exposure and HLA in healthy donors. The sample holds a few counts of this clone. The PCR made use of 60 Vbeta and 13 Jbeta primers. Some clones are missing from TCRdb's copy, which holds only in-frame ones; the method was immunoSEQ multiplex PCR. The sample includes over 100,000 clones, roughly 78% seen only once; the top ten take less than 5%. Germline V gene data show CDR1 as SGHTS and CDR2 as YDEGEE. This CDR3 has 16 amino acids. V gave up 3 bases and J gave up 2 bases, with 18 bases separating them. The origin of this receptor is a man aged 45-60 years in good health and CMV-seropositive. The chain carries TRBV5-8 and TRBJ2-7; possibly TRBD1 for D (6 bases). Sequenced sample: PBMCs. The CDR3 DNA reads as TGTGCCAGCAGCTGGGTCCGGGACATCAGGCCCTACGAGCAGTACTTC. The encoded protein is CASSWVRDIRPYEQYF.